This TCR beta chain was sequenced for a study of blood T cell repertoires in COVID-19. Study information: Some COVID-19 samples were acute and others convalescent; all came from the United States, Italy and Spain.

The repertoire was sequenced with immunoSEQ multiplex PCR; TCRdb's copy has only in-frame clones and lacks some. The data show over 300,000 clones, 70% to 90% seen once. Deletions cut 0 bases from V and 6 bases from J, with 14 bases between. The CDR3 has 15 amino acids. Germline CDR1 and CDR2: MNHEY and SVGEGT. Participants were aged about 18 to 89 years from around 26 US areas. The sample consisted of PBMCs or T cells enriched from blood (not recorded which). The receptor was isolated from a woman between 35 and 50 years old who had recovered from COVID-19. The rearrangement uses TRBV6-2 or TRBV6-3 and TRBJ1-2; no reliable D call. The DNA for the CDR3 is TGTGCCAGCAGTTACTCGCCATCGGGGATCGATGGCTACACCTTC. The encoded protein is CASSYSPSGIDGYTF.